This TCR beta chain was sequenced in a study of T cell changes during pregnancy in multiple sclerosis. Measured with immunoSEQ multiplex PCR; TCRdb has only the in-frame clones, and not every one. The data hold around 92,000 clones, with 80% to 95% observed a single time. The trim removed 5 bases at V and 5 bases at J, leaving 5 bases unmatched. The germline V gene encodes CDR1 SGHAT and CDR2 FQNNGV. CDR3 length: 14 amino acids. This sequence originates from a female donor with multiple sclerosis, enrolled in a pregnancy study. The chain has TRBV11-2 and TRBJ2-7; TRBD1 matches 11 bases. Sample: peripheral blood, taken after pregnancy. This chain's CDR3 is CASSLGQGAHEQYF. The CDR3 DNA sequence: TGTGCCAGCAGCCTAGGACAGGGGGCGCACGAGCAGTACTTC. The whole variable domain, remainder taken from reference TRBV11-2 and TRBJ2-7, is EAGVAQSPRYKIIEKRQSVAFWCNPISGHATLYWYQQILGQGPKLLIQFQNNGVVDDSQLPKDRFSAERLKGVDSTLKIQPAKLEDSAVYLCASSLGQGAHEQYFGPGTRLTVT.